This T cell receptor beta chain was sequenced for a study of human T cells and chemical hapten exposure. This clonotype came up a few times. In germline, CDR1 is SQVTM, CDR2 ANQGSEA. V lost 3 bases, J lost 4 bases, and 9 bases stayed unmatched. The CDR3 is 15 residues long. The time point was: patch test 3, about 24 weeks after DPC sensitization. Treatment reported: therapeutic diphenylcyclopropenone sensitization with weekly scalp DPC. Unique molecular identifiers were affixed to discrete cDNA molecules within the library. Via MiXCR, TCRdb re-called the RACE reads, giving one row per CDR3 protein. The sample has around 200,000 distinct CDR3 sequences, roughly a quarter seen once.

The chain recombines TRBV29-1 with TRBJ2-1; TRBD2 matches at 7 bases. The sequenced sample was whole blood, obtained in connection with sensitization to the hapten diphenylcyclopropenone (DPC). The TCR was taken from a woman between 35 and 50 years old with alopecia areata. Some clones in this sample may be carry-over from other donors' samples. The CDR3 DNA reads TGCAGCGTTGATGGTATAGCGGGCCTATACAATGAGCAGTTCTTC. It encodes CSVDGIAGLYNEQFF.